This TCR beta chain was sequenced in a study of blood T cell repertoires in COVID-19. Only in-frame clones appear in the TCRdb table, and some are missing; sequencing was by immunoSEQ multiplex PCR. The sample has about 470,000 clones, 87% seen once. Trimming cost V 6 bases and J 0 bases, with 9 bases left between them. CDR3 length: 14 residues. The germline V gene has CDR1 MRHNA and CDR2 SNTAGT. The sequenced sample consisted of PBMCs or T cells enriched from blood (not recorded which). The chain uses TRBV6-4 and TRBJ2-1; tentative D call: TRBD2 (5 bases). This TCR came from a woman younger than 35 who had recovered from COVID-19. As DNA, the CDR3 is TGTGCCAGCAGCAAAGGGAGCTCCTACAATGAGCAGTTCTTC. It specifies CASSKGSSYNEQFF.